One sample yielded the 15 T cell receptor beta chains listed below, sequenced in a study of metastatic and nonmetastatic thyroid tumors. Patients underwent thyroid surgery, and none had received any treatment before it. From the PCR reads, TCRdb re-called clones with MiXCR. The sample consists of about 89,000 clones, around 13% of them appearing once. The sequencing sample was made of tumor tissue. The receptors here all came from a female donor with papillary thyroid cancer or a benign thyroid nodule (not recorded which). Some clones in this sample may be carry-over from other donors' samples.

In this sample, this clone turned up many times. The chain recombines TRBV7-8 with TRBJ2-7, with TRBD2 matching 11 bases. Looked up from germline, CDR1 is SGHVS and CDR2 is FQNEAQ. The CDR3 is 14 residues long. Losses at the gene ends were 5 bases for V and 2 bases for J; bases not matched to a gene: 2. The CDR3 here is CASSLLAGAYEQYF. The CDR3 nucleotides are TGTGCCAGCAGCCTACTAGCGGGGGCCTACGAGCAGTACTTC.

This clone was recorded at least ten times. The gene calls are TRBV20-1 and TRBJ1-5; TRBD1 is a possible D gene (6 bases). The ends were cut back, 7 bases at V and 1 base at J, with 17 bases in the middle. CDR1 and CDR2 (germline): DFQATT, SNEGSKA (reference sequence). The length of the CDR3 is 15 residues. The CDR3 protein is CSVEMGARSNQPQHF. The CDR3 nucleotides read TGCAGTGTTGAGATGGGGGCAAGGAGCAATCAGCCCCAGCATTTT.

Within the sample, this clone is medium-sized (0.01 to 0.1%). The chain joins TRBV27 to TRBJ2-7; the D is unclear. V was clipped by 2 bases and J by 4 bases, with 12 bases between them. CDR3 length: 14 amino acids. CDR1 is MNHEY and CDR2 is SMNVEV in the germline V gene (reference sequence). This CDR3 reads CASSLRAKSYEQYF. CDR3 DNA sequence: TGTGCCAGCAGTTTAAGAGCAAAAAGTTACGAGCAGTACTTC.

There are many counts of this clone. The chain carries TRBV5-6 and TRBJ2-7; D call uncertain. In germline, CDR1 is SGHDT, CDR2 YYEEEE. V lost 2 bases and J 0 bases, leaving 9 bases between the germline ends. CDR3 length: 14 residues. The CDR3 is CASSLPHLSYEQYF. The CDR3 DNA is TGTGCCAGCAGCTTACCGCACCTCTCCTACGAGCAGTACTTC.

This clone has a count of ten or more. This chain joins TRBV20-1 and TRBJ2-7; perhaps TRBD2 as D (5 bases). Germline CDR1 DFQATT, CDR2 SNEGSKA (reference sequence). The CDR3 spans 13 residues. V gave up 3 bases and J gave up 4 bases, with 13 bases separating them. In nucleotides, the CDR3 is TGCAGTGCTAGCCGGGATCAACTTTACGAGCAGTACTTC. The encoded protein is CSASRDQLYEQYF.

This chain connects TRBV20-1 to TRBJ1-1; TRBD1 agrees at 7 bases. This CDR3 region has 16 residues. V gave up 3 bases and J gave up 0 bases; unmatched junction bases: 10. CDR1 and CDR2 (germline): DFQATT, SNEGSKA (reference sequence). The CDR3 sequence: CSASQLGTDLNTEAFF. In nucleotides, the CDR3 is TGCAGTGCTAGTCAGCTGGGGACAGACTTGAACACTGAAGCTTTCTTT.

This clone was seen many times. This CDR3 is CASSTGQGSWGYTF. The CDR3 nucleotides are TGTGCCAGTAGTACCGGACAGGGTAGTTGGGGCTACACCTTC. V and J are TRBV19 and TRBJ1-2; 8 bases line up with TRBD1. The V gene end was trimmed by 4 bases and the J gene end by 8 bases; junction bases not matched to a gene: 9. The CDR3 is made up of 14 amino acids. Germline CDR1 LNHDA, CDR2 SQIVND (reference sequence).

The genes are TRBV12-3 or TRBV12-4 and TRBJ1-1, with unresolved D. V was shortened by 6 bases and J by 7 bases, with 12 bases between the two germline ends. The CDR3 extends over 12 amino acids. CDR3 in amino acids: CASSTGSIEAFF. Here the CDR3 DNA reads TGTGCCAGCAGCACCGGAAGTATTGAAGCTTTCTTT.

This clone has at least ten counts. The chain employs TRBV11-3 and TRBJ1-5; D is unresolved. This CDR3 is built from 13 residues. Trimming removed 3 bases at V and 0 bases at J, with 3 bases between. Germline V gene data show CDR1 as SGHNT and CDR2 as YENEEA. CDR3 protein: CASSFDSNQPQHF. The CDR3 region has the DNA TGTGCCAGCAGCTTTGATAGCAATCAGCCCCAGCATTTT.

In the case of this clone: With a much larger clone just one base away, this may be a read error. V and J are TRBV7-2 and TRBJ2-5; D uncertain. V lost 1 base and J lost 4, with 13 bases in between. The CDR3 runs 15 residues. Germline V lookup: CDR1 SGHTA, CDR2 FQGNSA. CDR3 coding DNA: TGTGCCAGCAGCTTAGGAGGCTCTCCGGGAGAGACCCAGTACTTC. Its protein product is CASSLGGSPGETQYF.

Ten or more counts support this clone. The chain is built from TRBV25-1 and TRBJ2-7, with 7 bases that match TRBD1. J was trimmed by 3 bases and V by 2 bases; bases with no gene match: 7. This CDR3 has 15 amino acids. Germline values: CDR1 MGHDK, CDR2 SYGVNS. The CDR3 nucleotides are TGTGCCAGCAGTGAACTAGGGGGCGCGATCTACGAGCAGTACTTC. The encoded protein is CASSELGGAIYEQYF.

This clone showed up many times. The J gene is TRBJ2-1, the V gene TRBV20-1; perhaps TRBD1 as D (6 bases). This CDR3 region has 12 residues. Germline assignment: CDR1 DFQATT and CDR2 SNEGSKA (reference sequence). V was shortened by 6 bases and J by 5 bases, with 11 bases between the two germline ends. CDR3: CSARTDDNEQFF. The CDR3 coding sequence is TGCAGTGCCCGGACAGACGACAATGAGCAGTTCTTC.

For this clone: This may come from a read error, since a much larger clone is one base off. The sample holds other DNA sequences that translate to the same CDR3. V is TRBV19 and J is TRBJ1-1, with D possibly matching TRBD1 (5 bases). Per the germline V gene, CDR1 is LNHDA and CDR2 is SQIVND (reference sequence). This CDR3 has 14 residues. CDR3 sequence: CASSMGTVNTEAFF. The CDR3 DNA reads TGTGCCAGTAGTATGGGGACGGTGAACACTGAAGCTTTCTTC.

This clone has a count of ten or more. This rearrangement joins TRBV29-1 to TRBJ2-7; no firm D call. The CDR3 has 14 residues. V was shortened by 4 bases and J by 3 bases, with 16 bases between the two germline ends. Germline lookup yields CDR1 SQVTM and CDR2 ANQGSEA. Here the CDR3 reads CSVAPDGRLYEQYF. The CDR3 nucleotides are TGCAGCGTTGCCCCAGACGGACGACTCTACGAGCAGTACTTC.

The table lists this clone with many counts. This chain uses TRBV6-1 with TRBJ2-5, with TRBD2 identical over 11 bases. The germline gives CDR1 MNHNS, CDR2 SASEGT. The V segment lost 5 bases and the J segment 5 bases; nucleotides outside the gene matches: 10. There are 16 residues in the CDR3. The CDR3 loop is CASSRLAGGPWETQYF. The CDR3 DNA is TGTGCCAGCAGTCGATTAGCGGGAGGGCCCTGGGAGACCCAGTACTTC.